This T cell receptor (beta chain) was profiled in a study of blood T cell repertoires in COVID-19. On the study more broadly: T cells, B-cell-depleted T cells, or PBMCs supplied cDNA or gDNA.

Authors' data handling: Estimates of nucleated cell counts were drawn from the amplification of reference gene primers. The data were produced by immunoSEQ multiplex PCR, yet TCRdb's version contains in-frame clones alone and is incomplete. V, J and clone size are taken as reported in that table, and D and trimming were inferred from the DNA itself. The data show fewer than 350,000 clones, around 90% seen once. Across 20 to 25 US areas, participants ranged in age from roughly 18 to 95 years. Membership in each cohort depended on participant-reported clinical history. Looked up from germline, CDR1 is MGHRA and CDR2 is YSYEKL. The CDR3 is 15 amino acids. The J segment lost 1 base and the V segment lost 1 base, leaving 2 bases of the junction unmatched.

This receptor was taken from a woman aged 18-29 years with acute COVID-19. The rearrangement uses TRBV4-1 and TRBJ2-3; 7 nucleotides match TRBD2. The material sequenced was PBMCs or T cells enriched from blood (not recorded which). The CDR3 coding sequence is TGCGCCAGCAGCCAAGGAGGGAGGGGCACAGATACGCAGTATTTT. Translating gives CASSQGGRGTDTQYF.